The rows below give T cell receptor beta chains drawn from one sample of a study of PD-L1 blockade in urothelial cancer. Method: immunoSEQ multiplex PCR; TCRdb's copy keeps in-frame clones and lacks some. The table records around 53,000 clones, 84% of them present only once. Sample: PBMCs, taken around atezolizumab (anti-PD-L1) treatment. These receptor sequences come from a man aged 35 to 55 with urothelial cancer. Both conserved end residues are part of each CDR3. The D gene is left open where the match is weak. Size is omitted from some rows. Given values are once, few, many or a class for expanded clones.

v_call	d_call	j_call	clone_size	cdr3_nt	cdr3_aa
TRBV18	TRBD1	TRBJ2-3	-	TGTGCCAGCTCCCCGACAGGGGCGCGCGATACGCAGTATTTT	CASSPTGARDTQYF
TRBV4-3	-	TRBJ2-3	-	TGCGCCAGCAGAGGCGGGAGCACAGATACGCAGTATTTT	CASRGGSTDTQYF
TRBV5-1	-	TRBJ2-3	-	TGCGCCAGCAGCGAGAACCGAGGAACAGATACGCAGTATTTT	CASSENRGTDTQYF
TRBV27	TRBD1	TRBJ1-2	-	TGTGCCAGCAGCACAACGAGACAGGGGATTGGCTACACCTTC	CASSTTRQGIGYTF
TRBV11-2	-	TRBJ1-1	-	TGTGCCAGCAGCTTCTCGGACATGACTGAAGCTTTCTTT	CASSFSDMTEAFF
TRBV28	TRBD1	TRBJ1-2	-	TGTGCCAGCAGTTCCTACCCCGGGACAGGGCTCCGCTACACCTTC	CASSSYPGTGLRYTF
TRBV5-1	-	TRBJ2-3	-	TGCGCCAGCAGCTTGACCGGGGGAGGCACAGATACGCAGTATTTT	CASSLTGGGTDTQYF
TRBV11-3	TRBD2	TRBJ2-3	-	TGTGCCAGCAGCTTAGGCCGACTAGCGGAGACGGGAGATACGCAGTATTTT	CASSLGRLAETGDTQYF
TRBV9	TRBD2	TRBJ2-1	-	TGTGCCAGCAGCGCCGACAGCCGGGCGGGAGGGCCAAGGAATGAGCAGTTCTTC	CASSADSRAGGPRNEQFF
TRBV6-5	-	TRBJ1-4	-	TGTGCCAGCAGGCCTCCAGCGGCAACTAATGAAAAACTGTTTTTT	CASRPPAATNEKLFF
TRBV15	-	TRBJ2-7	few	TGTGCCACCAGCAGGGACCTGGGGCCGACCTACGAGCAGTACTTC	CATSRDLGPTYEQYF
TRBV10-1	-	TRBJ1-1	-	TGCGCCAGCAGTGATCGGCAGGGCGTGAAGAACACTGAAGCTTTCTTT	CASSDRQGVKNTEAFF
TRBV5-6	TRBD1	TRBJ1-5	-	TGTGCCAGCAGCTTGTTGGGGGACAGGGCTGCAAATCAGCCCCAGCATTTT	CASSLLGDRAANQPQHF
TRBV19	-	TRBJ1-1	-	TGTGCCAGTAGTACGTGGGCAGAAGAAGCTTTCTTT	CASSTWAEEAFF
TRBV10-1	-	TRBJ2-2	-	TGCGCCAGCAGTGAGTCCGGCAGGGGGAACACCGGGGAGCTGTTTTTT	CASSESGRGNTGELFF
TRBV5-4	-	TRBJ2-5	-	TGTGCCAGCAGCTTAGTCCCAGGGCAGTTCCAAGAGACCCAGTACTTC	CASSLVPGQFQETQYF
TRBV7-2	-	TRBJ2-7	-	TGTGCCAGCAGCTTAGAGGAGGGGACCTACGAGCAGTACTTC	CASSLEEGTYEQYF
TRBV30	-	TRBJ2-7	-	TGTGCCTGGAGTACCAGTTACGAGCAGTACTTC	CAWSTSYEQYF
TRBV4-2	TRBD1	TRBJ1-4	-	TGTGCCAGCAGCCAAGCCCAAGGGACAGGGTTAACTCCAGGTTTT	CASSQAQGTGLTPGF
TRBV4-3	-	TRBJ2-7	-	TGCGCCAGCAGCCAGTTACAGGGAGGGAGCTACGAGCAGTACTTC	CASSQLQGGSYEQYF